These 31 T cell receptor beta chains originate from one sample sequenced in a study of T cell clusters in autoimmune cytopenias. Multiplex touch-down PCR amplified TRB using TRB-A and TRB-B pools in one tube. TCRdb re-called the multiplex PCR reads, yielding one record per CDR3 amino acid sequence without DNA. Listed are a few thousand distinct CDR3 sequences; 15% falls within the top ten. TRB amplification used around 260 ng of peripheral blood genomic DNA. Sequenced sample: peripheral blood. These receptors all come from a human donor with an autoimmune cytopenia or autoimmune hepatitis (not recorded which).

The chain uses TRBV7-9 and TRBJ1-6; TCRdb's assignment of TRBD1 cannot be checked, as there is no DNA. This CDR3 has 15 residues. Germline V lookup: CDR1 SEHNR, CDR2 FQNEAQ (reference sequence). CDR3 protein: CASSLARTDNSPLHF.

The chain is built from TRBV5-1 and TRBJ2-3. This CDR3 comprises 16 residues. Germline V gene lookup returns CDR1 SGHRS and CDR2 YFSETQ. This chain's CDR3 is CASSLVRPRSADTQYF.

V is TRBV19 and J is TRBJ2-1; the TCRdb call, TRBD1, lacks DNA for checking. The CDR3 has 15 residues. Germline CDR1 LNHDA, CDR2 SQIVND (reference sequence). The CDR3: CASSMIGQSYNEQFF.

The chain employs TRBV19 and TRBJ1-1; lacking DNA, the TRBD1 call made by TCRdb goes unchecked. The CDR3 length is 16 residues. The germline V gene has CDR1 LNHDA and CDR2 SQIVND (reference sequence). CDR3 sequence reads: CASRAPGQGMNTEAFF.

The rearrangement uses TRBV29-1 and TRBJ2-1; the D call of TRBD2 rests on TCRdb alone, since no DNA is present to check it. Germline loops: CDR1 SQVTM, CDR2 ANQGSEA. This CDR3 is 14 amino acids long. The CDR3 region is CSAFPLAGSQEQFF.

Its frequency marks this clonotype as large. Here the CDR3 reads CASSFYGRAGGELFF. The V call is TRBV5-5, the J call TRBJ2-2; TCRdb reports TRBD2, a call that lacks DNA to check it against. Germline-derived CDR1 and CDR2 are SGHKS and YYEKEE (reference sequence). The CDR3 consists of 15 residues. Drawing the rest from reference TRBV5-5 and TRBJ2-2, the complete variable domain is DAGVTQSPTHLIKTRGQQVTLRCSPISGHKSVSWYQQVLGQGPQFIFQYYEKEERGRGNFPDRFSARQFPNYSSELNVNALLLGDSALYLCASSFYGRAGGELFFGEGSRLTVL.

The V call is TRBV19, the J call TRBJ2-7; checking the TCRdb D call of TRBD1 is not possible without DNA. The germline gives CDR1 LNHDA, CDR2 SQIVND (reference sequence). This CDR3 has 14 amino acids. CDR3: CASSAGDRGYEQYF.

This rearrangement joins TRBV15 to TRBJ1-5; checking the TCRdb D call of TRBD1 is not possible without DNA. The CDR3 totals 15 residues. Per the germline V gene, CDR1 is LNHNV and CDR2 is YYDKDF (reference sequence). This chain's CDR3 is CATSNWDSSNQPQHF. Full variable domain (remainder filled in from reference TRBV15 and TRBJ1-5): DAMVIQNPRYQVTQFGKPVTLSCSQTLNHNVMYWYQQKSSQAPKLLFHYYDKDFNNEADTPDNFQSRRPNTSFCFLDIRSPGLGDTAMYLCATSNWDSSNQPQHFGDGTRLSIL.

The chain's CDR3 is CASSPAGTISSYEQYF. The chain employs TRBV19 and TRBJ2-7; the TCRdb D gene call, TRBD2, has no DNA to confirm it. The CDR3 is made up of 16 amino acids. Looked up from germline, CDR1 is LNHDA and CDR2 is SQIVND (reference sequence).

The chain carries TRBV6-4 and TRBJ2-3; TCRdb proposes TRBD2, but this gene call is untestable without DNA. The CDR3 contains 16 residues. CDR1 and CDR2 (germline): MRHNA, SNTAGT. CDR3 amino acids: CASSEEAGGSTDTQYF.

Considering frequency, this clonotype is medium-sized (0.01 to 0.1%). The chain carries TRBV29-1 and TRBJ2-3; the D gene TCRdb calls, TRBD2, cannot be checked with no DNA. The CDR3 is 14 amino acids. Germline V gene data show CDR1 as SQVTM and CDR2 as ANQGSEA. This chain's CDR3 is CSVEETSGRDTQYF.

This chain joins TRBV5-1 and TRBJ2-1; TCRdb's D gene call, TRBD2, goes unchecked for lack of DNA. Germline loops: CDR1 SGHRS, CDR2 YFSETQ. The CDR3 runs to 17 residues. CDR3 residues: CASSLGLAGKLLTEQFF.

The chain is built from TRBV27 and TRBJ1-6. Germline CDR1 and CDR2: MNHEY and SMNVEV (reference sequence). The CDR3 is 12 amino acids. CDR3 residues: CASRGSIPPLHF.

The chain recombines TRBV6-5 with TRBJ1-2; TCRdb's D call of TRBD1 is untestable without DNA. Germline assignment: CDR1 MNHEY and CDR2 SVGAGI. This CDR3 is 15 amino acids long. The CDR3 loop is CASSPMDRGRFGYTF.

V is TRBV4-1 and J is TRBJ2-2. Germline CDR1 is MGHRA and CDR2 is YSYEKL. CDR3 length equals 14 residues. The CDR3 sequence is CASSQERRHGELFF.

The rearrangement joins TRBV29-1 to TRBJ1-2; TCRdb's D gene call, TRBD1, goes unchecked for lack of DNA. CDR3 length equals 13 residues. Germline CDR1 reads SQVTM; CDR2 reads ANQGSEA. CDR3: CSARMAGSYGYTF. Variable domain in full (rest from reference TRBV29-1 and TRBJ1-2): SAVISQKPSRDICQRGTSLTIQCQVDSQVTMMFWYRQQPGQSLTLIATANQGSEATYESGFVIDKFPISRPNLTFSTLTVSNMSPEDSSIYLCSARMAGSYGYTFGSGTRLTVV.

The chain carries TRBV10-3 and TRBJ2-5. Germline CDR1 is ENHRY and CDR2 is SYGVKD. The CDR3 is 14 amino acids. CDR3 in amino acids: CAIRDGTTGETQYF.

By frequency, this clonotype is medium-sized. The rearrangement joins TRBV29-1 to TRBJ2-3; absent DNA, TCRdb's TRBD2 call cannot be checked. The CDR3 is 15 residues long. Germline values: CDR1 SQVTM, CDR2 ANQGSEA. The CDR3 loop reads CSARPGLAGVDTQYF.

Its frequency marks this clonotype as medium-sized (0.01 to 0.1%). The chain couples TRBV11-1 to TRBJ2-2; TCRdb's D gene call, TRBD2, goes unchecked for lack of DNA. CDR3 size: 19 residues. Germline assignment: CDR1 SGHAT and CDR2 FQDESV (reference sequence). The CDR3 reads CASSPGGRASGSITGELFF.

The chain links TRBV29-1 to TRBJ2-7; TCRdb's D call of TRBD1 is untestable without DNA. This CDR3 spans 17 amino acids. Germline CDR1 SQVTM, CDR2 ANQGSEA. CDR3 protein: CSVEGGQGVSSSYEQYF.

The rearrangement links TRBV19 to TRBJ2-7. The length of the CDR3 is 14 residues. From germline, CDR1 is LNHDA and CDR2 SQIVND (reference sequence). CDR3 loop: CASSSQSASYEQYF. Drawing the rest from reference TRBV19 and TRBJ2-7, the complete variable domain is DGGITQSPKYLFRKEGQNVTLSCEQNLNHDAMYWYRQDPGQGLRLIYYSQIVNDFQKGDIAEGYSVSREKKESFPLTVTSAQKNPTAFYLCASSSQSASYEQYFGPGTRLTVT.

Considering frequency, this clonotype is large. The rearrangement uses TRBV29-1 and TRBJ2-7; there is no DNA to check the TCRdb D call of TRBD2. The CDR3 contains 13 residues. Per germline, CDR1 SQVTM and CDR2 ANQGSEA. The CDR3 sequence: CSVRRGGGYEQYF.

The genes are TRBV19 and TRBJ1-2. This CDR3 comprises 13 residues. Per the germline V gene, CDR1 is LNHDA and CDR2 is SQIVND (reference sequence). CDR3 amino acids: CASSMGTRGGYTF.

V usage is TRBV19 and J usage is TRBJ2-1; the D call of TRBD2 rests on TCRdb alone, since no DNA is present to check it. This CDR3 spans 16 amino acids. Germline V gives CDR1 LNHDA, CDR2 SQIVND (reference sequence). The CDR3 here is CASSIPGLAGVNEQFF.

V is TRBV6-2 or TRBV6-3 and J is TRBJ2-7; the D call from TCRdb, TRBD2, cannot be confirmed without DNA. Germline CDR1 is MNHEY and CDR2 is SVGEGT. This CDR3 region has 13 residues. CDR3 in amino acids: CASSLVGGDEQYF.

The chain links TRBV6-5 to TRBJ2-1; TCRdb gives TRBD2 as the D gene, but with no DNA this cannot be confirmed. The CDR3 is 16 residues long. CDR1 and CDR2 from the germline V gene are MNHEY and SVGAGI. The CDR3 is CASSSLSSGGGNEQFF.

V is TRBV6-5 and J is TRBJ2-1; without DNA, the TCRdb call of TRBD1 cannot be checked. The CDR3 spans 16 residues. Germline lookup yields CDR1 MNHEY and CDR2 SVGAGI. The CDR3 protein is CASSLFPGGGFDEQFF.

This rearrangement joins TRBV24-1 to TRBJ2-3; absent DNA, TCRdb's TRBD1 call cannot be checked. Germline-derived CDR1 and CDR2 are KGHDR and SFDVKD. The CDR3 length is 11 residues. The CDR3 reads CATVEGGTEYF.

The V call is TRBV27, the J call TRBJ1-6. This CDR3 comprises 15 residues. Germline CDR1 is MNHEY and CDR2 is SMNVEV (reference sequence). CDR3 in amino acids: CASSLLSDYNSPLHF.

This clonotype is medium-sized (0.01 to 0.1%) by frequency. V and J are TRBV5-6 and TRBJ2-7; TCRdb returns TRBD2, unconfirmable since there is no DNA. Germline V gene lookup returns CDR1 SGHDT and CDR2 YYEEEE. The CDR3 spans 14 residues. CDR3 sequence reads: CASGIAGGAYEQYF.

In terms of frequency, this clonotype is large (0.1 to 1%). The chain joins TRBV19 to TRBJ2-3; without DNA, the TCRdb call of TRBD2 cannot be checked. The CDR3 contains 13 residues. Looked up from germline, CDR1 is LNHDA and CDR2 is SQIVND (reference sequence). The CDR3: CASSQLVRDTQYF.